Below, 22 T cell receptor beta chains from the same sample are listed, as sequenced in a study of T cells in localized non-small cell lung cancer. Measured with immunoSEQ multiplex PCR; TCRdb has only the in-frame clones, and not every one. The data show about 22,000 clones, 80% to 90% seen once. The sequences come from PBMCs, collected before any cancer treatment. These receptors came from a man between 40 and 75 years old with stage II squamous cell lung carcinoma.

The rearrangement uses TRBV19 and TRBJ1-5; D is perhaps TRBD1 (5 bases). The CDR3 covers 14 residues. Trimming cost V 4 bases and J 7 bases, with 14 bases left between them. Germline V gene lookup returns CDR1 LNHDA and CDR2 SQIVND (reference sequence). The CDR3 DNA follows: TGTGCCAGTAGTAGAAGGGACCCCTTCCAGCCCCAGCATTTT. Protein sequence: CASSRRDPFQPQHF.

This chain's CDR3 is CASSFSGTDTQYF. The DNA of the CDR3 is TGTGCCAGCAGCTTTAGCGGCACAGATACGCAGTATTTT. The chain couples TRBV5-6 to TRBJ2-3, with D tentatively TRBD2 (5 bases). Germline-derived CDR1 and CDR2 are SGHDT and YYEEEE. The CDR3 covers 13 residues. V gave up 2 bases and J gave up 1 base, with 5 bases separating them.

A few counts support this clone. V and J are TRBV10-3 and TRBJ2-5; 8 bases align to TRBD2. Germline V gene sequence: CDR1 ENHRY, CDR2 SYGVKD. Trimming took 0 bases from V and 6 from J; bases not matched to a gene: 6. The CDR3 is 15 amino acids. CDR3 protein: CAISESSGVGKTQYF. In DNA form, the CDR3 reads TGTGCCATCAGTGAGTCTAGCGGGGTCGGGAAGACCCAGTACTTC.

The rearrangement links TRBV9 to TRBJ1-2; D unclear. The CDR3 totals 14 residues. Germline CDR1 is SGDLS and CDR2 is YYNGEE. The V gene lost 1 base and the J gene lost 3 bases, with 10 bases spanning the gap. For the CDR3, the DNA is TGTGCCAGCAGCGTAAGAGCCGGAGACTATGGCTACACCTTC. Translated: CASSVRAGDYGYTF. Full variable domain (rest looked up from reference TRBV9 and TRBJ1-2): DSGVTQTPKHLITATGQRVTLRCSPRSGDLSVYWYQQSLDQGLQFLIQYYNGEERAKGNILERFSAQQFPDLHSELNLSSLELGDSALYFCASSVRAGDYGYTFGSGTRLTVV.

V usage is TRBV6-5 and J usage is TRBJ2-5; D is perhaps TRBD2 (6 bases). The J call could be wrong; TRBJ2-7 is a better fit for the DNA end. Germline loops: CDR1 MNHEY, CDR2 SVGAGI. The CDR3 has 12 residues. The CDR3 protein is CASATGAYEQYF. The CDR3, as DNA: TGTGCCAGCGCCACGGGGGCCTACGAGCAGTACTTC.

The V gene is TRBV30, the J gene TRBJ2-7; 9 bases fit TRBD1. Losses at the gene ends were 1 base for V and 4 bases for J; bases not matched to a gene: 8. The CDR3 runs to 15 residues. Germline V lookup: CDR1 GTSNPN, CDR2 SVGIG (reference sequence). CDR3 in DNA: TGTGCCTGGAGTGCGTCGGGGACAGGGCGGTACGAGCAGTACTTC. Protein: CAWSASGTGRYEQYF. Complete variable domain (other parts from reference TRBV30 and TRBJ2-7): SQTIHQWPATLVQPVGSPLSLECTVEGTSNPNLYWYRQAAGRGLQLLFYSVGIGQISSEVPQNLSASRPQDRQFILSSKKLLLSDSGFYLCAWSASGTGRYEQYFGPGTRLTVT.

The chain has TRBV19 and TRBJ2-3, with 10 bases lining up with TRBD1. The J segment lost 5 bases and the V segment lost 10 bases, leaving 6 bases of the junction unmatched. Germline CDR1 reads LNHDA; CDR2 reads SQIVND (reference sequence). There are 13 residues in the CDR3. CDR3 nucleotides: TGTGCCATCGGGACAGGGGCAAAAGATACGCAGTATTTT. Residues: CAIGTGAKDTQYF. Full variable domain (remainder filled in from reference TRBV19 and TRBJ2-3): DGGITQSPKYLFRKEGQNVTLSCEQNLNHDAMYWYRQDPGQGLRLIYYSQIVNDFQKGDIAEGYSVSREKKESFPLTVTSAQKNPTAFYLCAIGTGAKDTQYFGPGTRLTVL.

The rearrangement links TRBV7-8 to TRBJ2-1, with D perhaps matching TRBD1 or TRBD2 (5 bases each). The V gene lost 10 bases and the J gene lost 0 bases, with 16 bases spanning the gap. CDR3 length: 15 residues. Germline V gene data show CDR1 as SGHVS and CDR2 as FQNEAQ. This CDR3 is CATSRGASSYNEQFF. CDR3 coding DNA: TGTGCCACCTCTAGAGGGGCAAGCTCCTACAATGAGCAGTTCTTC.

This rearrangement joins TRBV5-1 to TRBJ2-2; D is undetermined. This CDR3 is 13 amino acids long. Per germline, CDR1 SGHRS and CDR2 YFSETQ. V was pared by 4 bases and J by 2 bases, with 6 bases between. CDR3 amino acids: CASSPYNTGELFF. The DNA for the CDR3 is TGCGCCAGCAGCCCCTACAACACCGGGGAGCTGTTTTTT.

The chain recombines TRBV6-1 with TRBJ2-7; D may be TRBD2 (5 bases). The ends were cut back, 4 bases at V and 3 bases at J, with 16 bases in the middle. CDR1 is MNHNS and CDR2 is SASEGT in the germline V gene. CDR3 length: 15 amino acids. As DNA, the CDR3 is TGTGCCAGCAGTGGGACGGACGGGATGGGCTACGAGCAGTACTTC. As protein: CASSGTDGMGYEQYF.

V and J are TRBV7-8 and TRBJ1-1; 7 bases agree with TRBD1. Germline V gives CDR1 SGHVS, CDR2 FQNEAQ. V was pared by 5 bases and J by 8 bases, with 11 bases of the junction left unmatched. CDR3 length: 14 amino acids. The CDR3 here is CASSQTGTEREAFF. The DNA for the CDR3 is TGTGCCAGCAGCCAAACCGGGACAGAAAGGGAAGCTTTCTTT.

This clone was seen once. The rearrangement links TRBV19 to TRBJ2-3; D not resolved. This CDR3 contains 13 residues. Between the trimmed V and J ends, which lost 0 bases and 2 bases, there was a span of 3 bases. Germline V gene data show CDR1 as LNHDA and CDR2 as SQIVND (reference sequence). CDR3 region: CASSIDLTDTQYF. CDR3 nucleotides: TGTGCCAGTAGTATAGATCTCACAGATACGCAGTATTTT.

The chain combines TRBV5-5 with TRBJ1-4, with 7 bases fitting TRBD1. There are 14 residues in the CDR3. V dropped 0 bases and J dropped 8; count of bases not matched to a gene: 4. Germline-derived CDR1 and CDR2 are SGHKS and YYEKEE (reference sequence). The CDR3 protein is CASSLGGGGEKLFF. The CDR3 nucleotides are TGTGCCAGCAGCTTGGGAGGGGGCGGCGAAAAACTGTTTTTT.

This clone was counted between two and nine times. The chain has TRBV7-9 and TRBJ2-1, with D possibly being TRBD2 (6 bases). Germline values: CDR1 SEHNR, CDR2 FQNEAQ (reference sequence). Trimming took off 5 bases at V and 8 bases at J, with 10 bases between the two ends. CDR3 size: 12 residues. As DNA, the CDR3 is TGTGCCAGCAGCCTGGACTATTATGAGCAGTTCTTC. It translates to CASSLDYYEQFF. Full variable domain (outside the CDR3, taken from reference TRBV7-9 and TRBJ2-1): DTGVSQNPRHKITKRGQNVTFRCDPISEHNRLYWYRQTLGQGPEFLTYFQNEAQLEKSRLLSDRFSAERPKGSFSTLEIQRTEQGDSAMYLCASSLDYYEQFFGPGTRLTVL.

V gene TRBV4-1 combines with J gene TRBJ1-1; D is unresolved. Trimming pared 2 bases from V and 1 base from J, leaving 8 bases between. Germline CDR1 reads MGHRA; CDR2 reads YSYEKL. The CDR3 covers 14 residues. Here the CDR3 reads CASSQLLQNTEAFF. The CDR3 nucleotides read TGCGCCAGCAGCCAACTACTACAGAACACTGAAGCTTTCTTT.

The chain employs TRBV11-3 and TRBJ2-5; 12 nucleotides line up with TRBD2. Germline CDR1 and CDR2: SGHNT and YENEEA. The CDR3 has 15 residues. V shed 5 bases and J 2 bases; nucleotides not matched to a gene: 3. The CDR3 coding sequence is TGTGCCAGCAGCCAGGGGACTAGCGGGCAAGAGACCCAGTACTTC. This gives the protein CASSQGTSGQETQYF.

This clone was detected a few times. The chain recombines TRBV6-1 with TRBJ1-2, with D perhaps TRBD1 (6 bases). The CDR3 spans 14 residues. CDR1 is MNHNS, CDR2 SASEGT, per germline. V lost 7 bases to trimming and J lost 0 bases, with 12 bases between them. DNA for the CDR3: TGTGCCAGCAAACAGACAGGCACTAACTATGGCTACACCTTC. Translating gives CASKQTGTNYGYTF.

In DNA form, the CDR3 reads TGCGCCAGCAGTGAGTCGGGGGACCCCGTAAACTACGAGCAGTACTTC. It is translated as CASSESGDPVNYEQYF. The chain uses TRBV10-1 and TRBJ2-7; D tentatively reads TRBD1 or TRBD2 (5 bases each). The CDR3 totals 16 residues. V shed 0 bases and J shed 3 bases, with 15 bases lying between them. CDR1 and CDR2 from the germline V gene are WNHNN and SYGVQD (reference sequence).

The gene calls are TRBV6-1 and TRBJ1-2, with unresolved D. V was trimmed by 6 bases and J by 9 bases, leaving 14 bases between them. Germline assignment: CDR1 MNHNS and CDR2 SASEGT. The CDR3 spans 12 residues. CDR3 in amino acids: CASSAPRRSYTF. The CDR3 DNA is TGTGCCAGCAGCGCTCCGAGGAGGAGCTACACCTTC.

CDR3 sequence (DNA): TGTGCCAGCAGCACGAACACCGGGGAGCTGTTTTTT. Translation gives CASSTNTGELFF. V usage is TRBV27 and J usage is TRBJ2-2; D gene uncertain. CDR3 size: 12 residues. V lost 6 bases and J lost 0, with 2 bases in between. CDR1 is MNHEY and CDR2 is SMNVEV in the germline V gene (reference sequence).

The chain combines TRBV11-2 with TRBJ2-5, with 8 bases lining up with TRBD1. V lost 5 bases, J lost 5 bases, and 13 bases stayed unmatched. The CDR3 has 16 amino acids. From germline, CDR1 is SGHAT and CDR2 FQNNGV. This CDR3 reads CASSTHSGQGRETQYF. In DNA, the CDR3 is TGTGCCAGCAGCACCCACTCAGGACAGGGTAGGGAGACCCAGTACTTC.

The rearrangement joins TRBV7-8 to TRBJ1-1, with 7 bases identical to TRBD1. The germline V gene encodes CDR1 SGHVS and CDR2 FQNEAQ. CDR3 size: 15 residues. Trimming removed 4 bases from V and 4 bases from J; junction bases left unmatched: 9. CDR3 bases: TGTGCCAGCAGCTCATCCCACAGGGGAGGCACTGAAGCTTTCTTT. Amino acids: CASSSSHRGGTEAFF.